Listed below are T cell receptor beta chains from one sample, sequenced in a study of shared clonotypes between healthy human individuals. Libraries were prepared by immunoSEQ multiplex PCR; TCRdb keeps only in-frame clonotypes and omits some of them. Among about a million clones listed, 60% to 80% were seen once. The sequencing sample was made of memory CD4+ T cells sorted from blood. These receptors all stem from a young man in good health. CDR3s include the opening cysteine and the closing phenylalanine or tryptophan. The order of the fields is V gene, J gene, D gene, clone size, CDR3 DNA, CDR3 protein. The D gene is left open where the match is weak. Clone size is not always given. Where it is, it says once, few, many or a class for expanded clones.

v_call: TRBV27
j_call: TRBJ1-1
d_call: -
clone_size: few
cdr3_nt: TGTGCCAGCAGTTTAAAGGCAGGAGCGAACACTGAAGCTTTCTTT
cdr3_aa: CASSLKAGANTEAFF

v_call: TRBV28
j_call: TRBJ1-2
d_call: -
clone_size: -
cdr3_nt: TGTGCCAGCAGTCTAGGGGGGAGTCCATGGGTTGGCTACACCTTC
cdr3_aa: CASSLGGSPWVGYTF

v_call: TRBV28
j_call: TRBJ1-2
d_call: TRBD1
clone_size: -
cdr3_nt: TGTGCCAGCAGTTTGGGGACAGGGGGCAACTATGGCTACACCTTC
cdr3_aa: CASSLGTGGNYGYTF

v_call: TRBV10-3
j_call: TRBJ1-1
d_call: -
clone_size: -
cdr3_nt: TGTGCCATCAGTAGCACAGGGAACACTGAAGCTTTCTTT
cdr3_aa: CAISSTGNTEAFF

v_call: TRBV5-1
j_call: TRBJ2-7
d_call: TRBD2
clone_size: -
cdr3_nt: TGCGCCAGCAGCCCCGGCGGGGGGCTCGAGCAGTACTTC
cdr3_aa: CASSPGGGLEQYF

v_call: TRBV5-1
j_call: TRBJ1-5
d_call: -
clone_size: -
cdr3_nt: TGCGCCAGCAGGGGGGATACGAATCAGCCCCAGCATTTT
cdr3_aa: CASRGDTNQPQHF

v_call: TRBV2
j_call: TRBJ1-5
d_call: -
clone_size: -
cdr3_nt: TGTGCCAGCAGTGAACAGAGCTTGAGCAATCAGCCCCAGCATTTT
cdr3_aa: CASSEQSLSNQPQHF

v_call: TRBV5-4
j_call: TRBJ1-2
d_call: -
clone_size: -
cdr3_nt: TGTGCCAGCAGCTCCCAGGGTGGCCCCAACTATGGCTACACCTTC
cdr3_aa: CASSSQGGPNYGYTF

v_call: TRBV19
j_call: TRBJ2-7
d_call: TRBD2
clone_size: -
cdr3_nt: TGTGCCAGTAGCGAAACGGGACTAGCGGGGTCGAGCTCCTACGAGCAGTACTTC
cdr3_aa: CASSETGLAGSSSYEQYF

v_call: TRBV7-6
j_call: TRBJ1-2
d_call: -
clone_size: -
cdr3_nt: TGTGCCAGCAGCTTAGTGGTATTCTATGGCTACACCTTC
cdr3_aa: CASSLVVFYGYTF

v_call: TRBV5-1
j_call: TRBJ2-1
d_call: TRBD2
clone_size: -
cdr3_nt: TGCGCCAGCAGCTACCCCGGGACTAGCAAAGATGAGCAGTTCTTC
cdr3_aa: CASSYPGTSKDEQFF

v_call: TRBV10-3
j_call: TRBJ1-1
d_call: -
clone_size: few
cdr3_nt: TGTGCCATCAGTGAGTCAGTGGTAGGGAACACTGAAGCTTTCTTT
cdr3_aa: CAISESVVGNTEAFF

v_call: TRBV6-6
j_call: TRBJ2-1
d_call: TRBD2
clone_size: many
cdr3_nt: TGTGCCACCGGGACTAGCGATGTAAATGAGCAGTTCTTC
cdr3_aa: CATGTSDVNEQFF

v_call: TRBV11-2
j_call: TRBJ1-1
d_call: -
clone_size: -
cdr3_nt: TGTGCCAGCACCCAGGCCCTGGGCACTGAAGCTTTCTTT
cdr3_aa: CASTQALGTEAFF

v_call: TRBV20-1
j_call: TRBJ2-7
d_call: -
clone_size: once
cdr3_nt: TGCAGTGTCAATTCACACGAGCAGTACTTC
cdr3_aa: CSVNSHEQYF

v_call: TRBV7-2
j_call: TRBJ2-5
d_call: TRBD1
clone_size: -
cdr3_nt: TGTGCCAGCAGCCCGGGGAAAACGGGACAGGGGACCTTTGAGACCCAGTACTTC
cdr3_aa: CASSPGKTGQGTFETQYF

v_call: TRBV6-6
j_call: TRBJ2-5
d_call: TRBD1
clone_size: -
cdr3_nt: TGTGCCAGCAGTGGGCAGGGGGCACGGGAGACCCAGTACTTC
cdr3_aa: CASSGQGARETQYF

v_call: TRBV10-1
j_call: TRBJ1-1
d_call: TRBD1
clone_size: -
cdr3_nt: TGCGCCAGCAGTCGGACAGGGGGCTCGAACACTGAAGCTTTCTTT
cdr3_aa: CASSRTGGSNTEAFF

v_call: TRBV29-1
j_call: TRBJ1-2
d_call: TRBD1
clone_size: -
cdr3_nt: TGCAGCGTTTGGGGGACAGAGCGTGGCTACACCTTC
cdr3_aa: CSVWGTERGYTF

v_call: TRBV7-2
j_call: TRBJ1-2
d_call: -
clone_size: -
cdr3_nt: TGTGCCAGCAGCTCCGCAGGGTACTATGGCTACACCTTC
cdr3_aa: CASSSAGYYGYTF

v_call: TRBV27
j_call: TRBJ1-5
d_call: TRBD1
clone_size: -
cdr3_nt: TGTGCCAGCAGTTTGGGCAGGGGGGGTCAGCCCCAGCATTTT
cdr3_aa: CASSLGRGGQPQHF

v_call: TRBV2
j_call: TRBJ1-5
d_call: -
clone_size: many
cdr3_nt: TGTGCCAGCAGTGACGCAGGGCGTAATCAGCCCCAGCATTTT
cdr3_aa: CASSDAGRNQPQHF

v_call: TRBV5-1
j_call: TRBJ2-5
d_call: TRBD2
clone_size: -
cdr3_nt: TGCGCCAGCAGCTCGGGCCTCCGGGGGGGCCAAGAGACCCAGTACTTC
cdr3_aa: CASSSGLRGGQETQYF

v_call: TRBV7-9
j_call: TRBJ2-5
d_call: -
clone_size: once
cdr3_nt: TGTGCCAGCAGCCGGGGTACTAGCTATTACCAAGAGACCCAGTACTTC
cdr3_aa: CASSRGTSYYQETQYF

v_call: TRBV7-2
j_call: TRBJ2-1
d_call: TRBD2
clone_size: -
cdr3_nt: TGTGCCAGCAGCTTAGCATCTAGCGGGATATACAATGAGCAGTTCTTC
cdr3_aa: CASSLASSGIYNEQFF

v_call: TRBV5-5
j_call: TRBJ1-5
d_call: TRBD1
clone_size: -
cdr3_nt: TGTGCCAGCAGCTCCCCGGAGGGGGCCAATCAGCCCCAGCATTTT
cdr3_aa: CASSSPEGANQPQHF

v_call: TRBV29-1
j_call: TRBJ1-2
d_call: TRBD1
clone_size: -
cdr3_nt: TGCAGCGTTCTTACGGACAGGATCGATGGCTACACCTTC
cdr3_aa: CSVLTDRIDGYTF

v_call: TRBV6-6
j_call: TRBJ2-7
d_call: -
clone_size: -
cdr3_nt: TGTGCCAGCAGTCCCATTCACTACGAGCAGTACTTC
cdr3_aa: CASSPIHYEQYF

v_call: TRBV5-6
j_call: TRBJ2-3
d_call: TRBD2
clone_size: -
cdr3_nt: TGTGCCAGCAGCTTAGGTAGCGGGGCTCCTAGCACAGATACGCAGTATTTT
cdr3_aa: CASSLGSGAPSTDTQYF

v_call: TRBV28
j_call: TRBJ1-6
d_call: -
clone_size: -
cdr3_nt: TGTGCCAGCTCCTTACGGCAGGGATCTTCACCCCTCCACTTT
cdr3_aa: CASSLRQGSSPLHF

v_call: TRBV6-5
j_call: TRBJ2-7
d_call: -
clone_size: -
cdr3_nt: TGTGCCAGCAGTTCGAGGACCGCGAGCGGGTACTTC
cdr3_aa: CASSSRTASGYF

v_call: TRBV28
j_call: TRBJ2-7
d_call: -
clone_size: -
cdr3_nt: TGTGCCAGCAGCCCCCCGTCAGGGAACGTCGACGAGCAGTACTTC
cdr3_aa: CASSPPSGNVDEQYF

v_call: TRBV7-8
j_call: TRBJ2-7
d_call: TRBD1
clone_size: once
cdr3_nt: TGTGCCAGCACCTTTGGGACAGGCCTTTACGAGCAGTACTTC
cdr3_aa: CASTFGTGLYEQYF

v_call: TRBV9
j_call: TRBJ2-3
d_call: -
clone_size: -
cdr3_nt: TGTGCCAGCAGCCCTTTGGGGGACCGCACAGATACGCAGTATTTT
cdr3_aa: CASSPLGDRTDTQYF

v_call: TRBV30
j_call: TRBJ1-4
d_call: -
clone_size: once
cdr3_nt: TGTGCCTGGAGTCAAGGACAGCGGGAAAAACTGTTTTTT
cdr3_aa: CAWSQGQREKLFF

v_call: TRBV28
j_call: TRBJ1-1
d_call: -
clone_size: -
cdr3_nt: TGTGCCAGCAGAGACAGCGGTACCTCGGGAGCTTTCTTT
cdr3_aa: CASRDSGTSGAFF

v_call: TRBV19
j_call: TRBJ1-1
d_call: -
clone_size: few
cdr3_nt: TGTGCCAGTAGTATAGAGGGACCAAATCTGAAGGGAACTGAAGCTTTCTTT
cdr3_aa: CASSIEGPNLKGTEAFF

v_call: TRBV7-7
j_call: TRBJ2-5
d_call: TRBD1
clone_size: few
cdr3_nt: TGTGCTAGCAGCAACGGACAGGGGACGGGAGAGACCCAGTACTTC
cdr3_aa: CASSNGQGTGETQYF

v_call: TRBV30
j_call: TRBJ1-4
d_call: -
clone_size: -
cdr3_nt: TGTGCCTGGAGTCAGGATGAAAAACTGTTTTTT
cdr3_aa: CAWSQDEKLFF

v_call: TRBV18
j_call: TRBJ1-2
d_call: -
clone_size: many
cdr3_nt: TGTGCCAGCTCACCAGACAAGAACTATGGCTACACCTTC
cdr3_aa: CASSPDKNYGYTF

v_call: TRBV5-1
j_call: TRBJ2-7
d_call: TRBD2
clone_size: -
cdr3_nt: TGCGCCAGCAGCTTGGTTAGCGGGTCGGTCCTCTACGAGCAGTACTTC
cdr3_aa: CASSLVSGSVLYEQYF